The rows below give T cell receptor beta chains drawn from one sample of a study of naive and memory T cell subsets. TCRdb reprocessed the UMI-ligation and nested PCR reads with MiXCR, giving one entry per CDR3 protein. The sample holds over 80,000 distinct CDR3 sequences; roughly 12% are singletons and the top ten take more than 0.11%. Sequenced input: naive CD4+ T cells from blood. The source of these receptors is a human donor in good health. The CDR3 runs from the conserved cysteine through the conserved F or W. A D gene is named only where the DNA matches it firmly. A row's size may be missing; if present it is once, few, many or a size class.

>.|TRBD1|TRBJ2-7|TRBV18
CASSPGQGFNEQYF
TGTGCCAGCTCACCGGGACAGGGTTTCAACGAGCAGTACTTC
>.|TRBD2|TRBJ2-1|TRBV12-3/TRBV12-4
CASSPRTSGLYNEQFF
TGTGCCAGCAGTCCTAGGACTAGCGGGTTATACAATGAGCAGTTCTTC
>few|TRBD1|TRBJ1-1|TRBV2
CASLRQGLNTEAFF
TGTGCCAGCCTTAGACAGGGATTGAACACTGAAGCTTTCTTT
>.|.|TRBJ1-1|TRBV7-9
CASSPDPWGMNTEAFF
TGTGCCAGCAGCCCGGACCCTTGGGGCATGAACACTGAAGCTTTCTTT
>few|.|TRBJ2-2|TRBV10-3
CAIRGSAGELFF
TGTGCCATTCGGGGCTCCGCCGGGGAGCTGTTTTTT
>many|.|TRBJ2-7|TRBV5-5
CASSLVKGTYEQYF
TGTGCCAGCAGCTTGGTTAAGGGAACCTACGAGCAGTACTTC
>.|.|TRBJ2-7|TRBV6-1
CASSEGPGVPYEQYF
TGTGCCAGCAGTGAAGGCCCGGGTGTTCCCTACGAGCAGTACTTC
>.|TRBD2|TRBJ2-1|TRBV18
CASSPQKRERGNEQFF
TGTGCCAGCTCACCACAGAAGCGGGAGAGGGGCAATGAGCAGTTCTTC
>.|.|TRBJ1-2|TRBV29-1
CSVGGQLLYGYTF
TGCAGCGTTGGCGGACAGCTTTTGTATGGCTACACCTTC
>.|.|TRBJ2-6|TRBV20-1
CSAPGRLSGANVLTF
TGCAGTGCACCGGGACGGCTCTCTGGGGCCAACGTCCTGACTTTC
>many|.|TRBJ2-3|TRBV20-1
CSARDPGVKADTQYF
TGCAGTGCTAGAGATCCGGGAGTTAAGGCAGATACGCAGTATTTT
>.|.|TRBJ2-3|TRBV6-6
CASSLTASTDTQYF
TGTGCCAGCAGCCTGACAGCTAGCACAGATACGCAGTATTTT
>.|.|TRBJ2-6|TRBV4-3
CASSHLRRPSGPSGANVLTF
TGCGCCAGCAGCCACCTCCGCCGGCCCTCAGGGCCCTCTGGGGCCAACGTCCTGACTTTC
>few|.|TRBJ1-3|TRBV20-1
CSARLDLVGNTIYF
TGCAGTGCTAGATTAGACCTGGTCGGAAACACCATATATTTT
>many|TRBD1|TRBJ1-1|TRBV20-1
CSARSGGADTEAFF
TGCAGTGCTAGATCAGGGGGCGCGGATACTGAAGCTTTCTTT
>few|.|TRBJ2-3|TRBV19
CASSFAPGTDTQYF
TGTGCCAGTAGTTTTGCTCCTGGCACAGATACGCAGTATTTT
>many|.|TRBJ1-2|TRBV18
CASSPDGAPRYGYTF
TGTGCCAGCTCACCGGACGGAGCCCCCCGCTATGGCTACACCTTC
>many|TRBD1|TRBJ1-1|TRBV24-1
CATSKGQGNTEAFF
TGTGCCACCAGTAAAGGACAGGGGAACACTGAAGCTTTCTTT
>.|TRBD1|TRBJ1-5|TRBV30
CAWSPDRGGDNQPQHF
TGTGCCTGGAGTCCGGACAGGGGAGGAGATAATCAGCCCCAGCATTTT
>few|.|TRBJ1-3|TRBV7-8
CASSLVRQAERNTIYF
TGTGCCAGCAGCTTAGTCCGACAAGCCGAGAGAAACACCATATATTTT
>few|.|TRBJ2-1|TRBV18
CASSPPLAVSSYNEQFF
TGTGCCAGCTCACCACCGTTGGCGGTGAGCTCCTACAATGAGCAGTTCTTC
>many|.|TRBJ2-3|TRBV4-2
CASSPLGAPGGDTQYF
TGTGCCAGCAGCCCCTTGGGGGCTCCAGGTGGGGATACGCAGTATTTT
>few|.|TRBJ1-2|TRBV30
CAWSVRDNGYTF
TGTGCCTGGAGTGTCAGGGATAATGGCTACACCTTC
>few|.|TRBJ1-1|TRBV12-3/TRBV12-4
CASSPRRLGTEAFF
TGTGCCAGCAGTCCCCGTCGGTTAGGCACTGAAGCTTTCTTT
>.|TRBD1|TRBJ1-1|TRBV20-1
CSALDRVGTEAFF
TGCAGTGCCCTGGACAGGGTGGGCACTGAAGCTTTCTTT
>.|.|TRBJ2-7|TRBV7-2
CASSQSHEQYF
TGTGCCAGCAGCCAAAGCCACGAGCAGTACTTC
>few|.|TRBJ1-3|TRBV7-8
CASSSRLSGNTIYF
TGTGCCAGCAGCTCACGGCTGTCTGGAAACACCATATATTTT
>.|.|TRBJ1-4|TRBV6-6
CAARGVEKLFF
TGTGCGGCAAGGGGGGTTGAAAAACTGTTTTTT
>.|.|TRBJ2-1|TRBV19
CASTLGGEQFF
TGTGCCAGTACCCTGGGTGGGGAGCAGTTCTTC
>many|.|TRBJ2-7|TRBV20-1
CSSTWGYEQYF
TGCAGCTCGACGTGGGGCTACGAGCAGTACTTC
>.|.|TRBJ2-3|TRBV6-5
CASTASYADTQYF
TGTGCCAGCACTGCGTCTTACGCAGATACGCAGTATTTT
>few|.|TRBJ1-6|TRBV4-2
CASSQVAGDSPLHF
TGTGCCAGCAGCCAAGTCGCGGGTGATTCACCCCTCCACTTT
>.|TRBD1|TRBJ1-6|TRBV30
CAWNDRVSPLHF
TGTGCCTGGAACGACAGGGTTTCACCCCTCCACTTT
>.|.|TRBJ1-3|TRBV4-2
CASSPLQGFVGGNTIYF
TGTGCCAGCAGCCCCTTACAGGGTTTTGTGGGAGGAAACACCATATATTTT
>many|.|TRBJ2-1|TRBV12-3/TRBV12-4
CASRLGARSYNEQFF
TGTGCCAGCAGATTAGGGGCGCGCTCCTACAATGAGCAGTTCTTC
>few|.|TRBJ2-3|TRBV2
CASVSRLLAEVSTDTQYF
TGTGCCAGTGTTTCTCGATTACTGGCGGAGGTTAGCACAGATACGCAGTATTTT
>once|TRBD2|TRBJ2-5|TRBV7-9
CASRPSGSRSQETQYF
TGTGCCAGCAGACCGAGCGGGAGTAGATCCCAAGAGACCCAGTACTTC
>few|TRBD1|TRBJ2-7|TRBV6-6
CASSDRPGTGGGEQYF
TGTGCCAGCAGTGATCGCCCCGGGACAGGGGGGGGCGAGCAGTACTTC